The 32 T cell receptor beta chains below come from one sample, sequenced in a study of patients and donors after allogeneic stem cell transplantation. Via MiXCR, TCRdb re-called the RT-PCR reads, giving one row per CDR3 protein. The table has over 350,000 distinct CDR3 sequences, roughly 17% seen once. Specimen: blood, either unsorted or a sorted T cell fraction (not recorded which). Receptors were obtained from a human donor who was either an allogeneic HSCT recipient or a stem cell or donor lymphocyte infusion donor (not recorded which). It is not recorded whose cells these are; they may come from a transplant donor.

This clonotype has ten or more counts. V is TRBV12-5 and J is TRBJ2-1; TRBD1 aligns across 8 bases. V was pared by 5 bases and J by 1 base, with 4 bases of the junction left unmatched. Per the germline V gene, CDR1 is LGHNT and CDR2 is FRNRAP. The CDR3 length is 15 residues. DNA of the CDR3: TGTGCTAGTGGTCCGACAGGGGCGTCCTACAATGAGCAGTTCTTC. The encoded protein is CASGPTGASYNEQFF.

This clonotype occurred a few times. The CDR3: CSAEGSNEQFF. CDR3 in DNA: TGCAGTGCGGAGGGAAGCAATGAGCAGTTCTTC. J is TRBJ2-1 and V is TRBV20-1, with a possible D match to TRBD2 (6 bases). The CDR3 consists of 11 residues. The germline CDR1 and CDR2 sequences are DFQATT and SNEGSKA (reference sequence). V was trimmed by 6 bases and J by 6 bases, leaving 9 bases between them.

This clonotype was detected only a few times. This rearrangement joins TRBV4-2 to TRBJ2-1; D remains unclear. The CDR3 has 13 amino acids. With 1 base removed from V and 9 bases from J, the gap between germline ends came to 10 bases. Germline V gene lookup returns CDR1 LGHNA and CDR2 YNFKEQ. DNA for the CDR3: TGTGCCAGCAGCCAAGTTGTTGCAGCTGAGCAGTTCTTC. It translates to CASSQVVAAEQFF.

The chain employs TRBV7-9 and TRBJ1-3; D is possibly TRBD1 (6 bases). The CDR3 is made up of 15 amino acids. V lost 7 bases and J 4 bases, leaving 17 bases between the germline ends. Germline V CDR1 and CDR2: SEHNR, FQNEAQ (reference sequence). CDR3 in DNA: TGTGCCAGCACCACCACCGGGACATCCGGAAACACCATATATTTT. Amino acids: CASTTTGTSGNTIYF.

This CDR3 is CASSVLTPQYF. Here the CDR3 DNA reads TGTGCCAGCAGTGTCCTAACCCCCCAGTATTTT. The V gene is TRBV2, the J gene TRBJ2-3; D is unclear. The V end lost 4 bases, the J end lost 12 bases, and 11 bases lay between the germline ends. CDR3 length equals 11 residues. The germline V gene encodes CDR1 SNHLY and CDR2 FYNNEI.

The CDR3, as DNA: TGTGCCAGCAGCCCGGAGGGCACGGGAGGGGTTGTAGAGACCCAGTACTTC. Its protein is CASSPEGTGGVVETQYF. The chain is built from TRBV9 and TRBJ2-5, with TRBD2 matching over 8 bases. The V gene's germline CDR1 is SGDLS and CDR2 YYNGEE. The CDR3 consists of 17 residues. Germline trimming cut 4 bases from V and 4 bases from J; bases unmatched to any gene: 15. Using reference TRBV9 and TRBJ2-5 for the parts outside the CDR3, the full variable domain is DSGVTQTPKHLITATGQRVTLRCSPRSGDLSVYWYQQSLDQGLQFLIQYYNGEERAKGNILERFSAQQFPDLHSELNLSSLELGDSALYFCASSPEGTGGVVETQYFGPGTRLLVL.

This CDR3 is CASSSQQAGELFF. The DNA of the CDR3 is TGCGCCAGCAGCTCCCAGCAGGCCGGGGAGCTGTTTTTT. The J gene is TRBJ2-2, the V gene TRBV5-1, with D uncertain. From germline, CDR1 is SGHRS and CDR2 YFSETQ. The CDR3 spans 13 residues. V was pared by 3 bases and J by 6 bases, with 9 bases between.

This chain uses TRBV6-5 with TRBJ2-5; the D gene is possibly TRBD2 (7 bases). Per germline, CDR1 MNHEY and CDR2 SVGAGI. This CDR3 is built from 14 residues. With 0 bases removed from V and 7 bases from J, the gap between germline ends came to 12 bases. The CDR3 nucleotides read TGTGCCAGCAGTTACTCAGAGGGAGGGGGGACCCAGTACTTC. This sequence encodes CASSYSEGGGTQYF.

The rearrangement uses TRBV5-1 and TRBJ2-7; D tentatively reads TRBD1 or TRBD2 (6 bases each). V was trimmed by 1 base and J by 6 bases, leaving 11 bases between them. The CDR3 totals 13 residues. Germline-derived CDR1 and CDR2 are SGHRS and YFSETQ. This CDR3 reads CASSLIGGGEQYF. DNA of the CDR3: TGCGCCAGCAGCTTGATAGGGGGAGGCGAGCAGTACTTC.

This clonotype was seen a handful of times. The chain combines TRBV4-1 with TRBJ1-1; a weak D match, TRBD1 (5 bases). The CDR3 runs to 13 residues. Germline lookup yields CDR1 MGHRA and CDR2 YSYEKL. V was trimmed by 3 bases and J by 6 bases, leaving 11 bases between them. The DNA of the CDR3 is TGCGCCAGCAGCCATCCCCAGGGACCTGAAGCTTTCTTT. Amino acids: CASSHPQGPEAFF.

This chain uses TRBV20-1 with TRBJ1-6, with D maybe TRBD1 (6 bases). Germline-derived CDR1 and CDR2 are DFQATT and SNEGSKA (reference sequence). The length of the CDR3 is 18 residues. V lost 6 bases and J 0 bases, leaving 21 bases between the germline ends. The DNA for the CDR3 is TGCAGTGCGTCCATAAGGGGGGGCCCCAGCTCCTATAATTCACCCCTCCACTTT. Its protein is CSASIRGGPSSYNSPLHF.

The V and J genes are TRBV2 and TRBJ2-5; maybe TRBD1 (5 bases). CDR3 size: 13 residues. V shed 7 bases and J shed 9 bases, with 18 bases lying between them. The germline V gene encodes CDR1 SNHLY and CDR2 FYNNEI. Here the CDR3 reads CASTTQGSRAQYF. The DNA of the CDR3 is TGTGCCAGCACTACTCAGGGTTCCCGGGCCCAGTACTTC.

This clonotype was recorded at least ten times. The J gene is TRBJ2-2, the V gene TRBV12-3 or TRBV12-4, with 10 nucleotides matching TRBD1. V gave up 2 bases and J gave up 6 bases; unmatched junction bases: 6. This CDR3 is 16 amino acids long. The CDR3 protein is CASSLRTGGPAGELFF. As DNA, the CDR3 is TGTGCCAGCAGTTTAAGGACAGGGGGTCCAGCCGGGGAGCTGTTTTTT.

The V and J genes are TRBV5-1 and TRBJ2-2; 7 bases align to TRBD1. The CDR3 covers 17 residues. Germline CDR1 reads SGHRS; CDR2 reads YFSETQ. Unmatched junction bases numbered 10, after V lost 2 bases and J lost 3 bases. CDR3 sequence (DNA): TGCGCCAGCAGCTTTGGCCCCCGACAGGGCGACACCGGGGAGCTGTTTTTT. Its translation: CASSFGPRQGDTGELFF.

The V call is TRBV18, the J call TRBJ1-4; 9 nucleotides line up with TRBD1. Germline-derived CDR1 and CDR2 are KGHSH and LQKENI. With V trimmed by 4 bases and J by 1 base, 10 bases remained unmatched. The CDR3 has 18 residues. The CDR3 protein is CASSRLRDRVETNEKLFF. The CDR3 DNA sequence: TGTGCCAGCTCACGACTCCGGGACAGGGTGGAAACTAATGAAAAACTGTTTTTT.

Many counts were recorded for this clonotype. The J gene is TRBJ2-1, the V gene TRBV7-2; no firm D call. CDR3 size: 14 residues. Germline V lookup: CDR1 SGHTA, CDR2 FQGNSA. Trimming left V 4 bases short and J 8 bases short, with 15 bases between. The CDR3 DNA reads TGTGCCAGCAGCTACATAAGGGAAAGTGATGAGCAGTTCTTC. Its translation: CASSYIRESDEQFF.

This clonotype was detected once. The chain carries TRBV20-1 and TRBJ1-4; no definite D call. The V end was cut by 1 base, the J end by 7 bases, with 10 bases between. The germline V gene has CDR1 DFQATT and CDR2 SNEGSKA (reference sequence). CDR3 length: 13 amino acids. The CDR3 DNA reads TGCAGTGCTAGAGGGAGTCATTTTGAAAAACTGTTTTTT. It is translated as CSARGSHFEKLFF.

This clonotype was detected a few times. The chain couples TRBV6-1 to TRBJ1-2, with 12 bases lining up with TRBD1. Germline loops: CDR1 MNHNS, CDR2 SASEGT. The V and J ends lost 6 bases and 5 bases, in that order; junction bases with no gene match: 7. The CDR3 totals 15 residues. CDR3 region: CASRWDRGREYGYTF. CDR3 nucleotide sequence: TGTGCCAGCAGGTGGGACAGGGGGCGCGAATATGGCTACACCTTC.

The rearrangement joins TRBV4-1 to TRBJ1-2; D gene unclear. The CDR3 runs to 16 residues. V dropped 0 bases and J dropped 3 bases, with 14 bases sitting between them. Germline loops: CDR1 MGHRA, CDR2 YSYEKL. The CDR3 DNA sequence: TGCGCCAGCAGCCAAGAGCAGCTATTCTGGGACTATGGCTACACCTTC. This gives the protein CASSQEQLFWDYGYTF.

This clonotype was detected only a few times. This sequence joins TRBV5-1 and TRBJ1-5, with TRBD1 as a possible D gene (6 bases). CDR3 length: 15 residues. Germline V gives CDR1 SGHRS, CDR2 YFSETQ. V gave up 0 bases and J gave up 0 bases, with 7 bases separating them. CDR3 in DNA: TGCGCCAGCAGCTTGGTAGGGGGTAGCAATCAGCCCCAGCATTTT. Translating gives CASSLVGGSNQPQHF.

This clonotype was observed a few times. The genes are TRBV19 and TRBJ2-2, with 9 bases matching TRBD2. This CDR3 is built from 17 residues. V lost 1 base to trimming and J lost 6 bases; unmatched junction nucleotides: 9. The germline gives CDR1 LNHDA, CDR2 SQIVND (reference sequence). Here the CDR3 reads CASSIGVAGGPAGELFF. CDR3 in DNA: TGTGCCAGTAGTATAGGAGTGGCGGGAGGGCCGGCCGGGGAGCTGTTTTTT. Drawing the rest from reference TRBV19 and TRBJ2-2, the complete variable domain is DGGITQSPKYLFRKEGQNVTLSCEQNLNHDAMYWYRQDPGQGLRLIYYSQIVNDFQKGDIAEGYSVSREKKESFPLTVTSAQKNPTAFYLCASSIGVAGGPAGELFFGEGSRLTVL.

In this sample, this clonotype turned up many times. The chain is built from TRBV5-1 and TRBJ1-2, with 10 bases lining up with TRBD1. Germline lookup yields CDR1 SGHRS and CDR2 YFSETQ. Trimming removed 4 bases from V and 3 bases from J; junction bases left unmatched: 3. The CDR3 extends over 14 amino acids. As DNA, the CDR3 is TGCGCCAGCAGCCCGGACAGGGGGGACTATGGCTACACCTTC. Translated, it gives CASSPDRGDYGYTF.

This clonotype was counted between two and nine times. This chain connects TRBV3-1 to TRBJ2-1; D possibly uses TRBD1 or TRBD2 (5 bases each). The ends were cut back, 3 bases at V and 9 bases at J, with 18 bases in the middle. Germline CDR1 reads LGHDT; CDR2 reads YNNKEL (reference sequence). This CDR3 contains 15 residues. CDR3 DNA sequence: TGTGCCAGCAGCCAGGGGGTGCTAGCTGACCGTGAGCAGTTCTTC. Protein product: CASSQGVLADREQFF.

In its sample, this clonotype was seen a few times. This chain links TRBV20-1 with TRBJ2-7; 8 nucleotides line up with TRBD1. Germline V gives CDR1 DFQATT, CDR2 SNEGSKA (reference sequence). Trimming took 1 base from V and 3 from J; bases not matched to a gene: 8. CDR3 length: 15 amino acids. This CDR3 is CSARGPGQVNYEQYF. CDR3 in DNA: TGCAGTGCTAGAGGTCCGGGACAGGTCAACTACGAGCAGTACTTC.

This clonotype came up a few times. This chain uses TRBV7-9 with TRBJ1-1, with 7 bases lining up with TRBD1. Germline CDR1 is SEHNR and CDR2 is FQNEAQ (reference sequence). J lost 6 bases, V lost 5 bases, and 6 bases had no gene match. The CDR3 runs to 13 residues. The CDR3 loop is CASSPTGFAEAFF. The CDR3, as DNA: TGTGCCAGCAGCCCGACAGGGTTCGCTGAAGCTTTCTTT.

V is TRBV14 and J is TRBJ2-6, with a weak D call TRBD2 (7 bases). Germline CDR1 and CDR2: SGHDN and FVKESK. CDR3 length: 15 residues. Trimming removed 11 bases at V and 2 bases at J, with 16 bases between. CDR3 region: CAEAGTGTGANVLTF. CDR3 bases: TGTGCCGAAGCGGGAACAGGGACTGGGGCCAACGTCCTGACTTTC.

This clonotype has at least ten counts. The J gene is TRBJ2-3, the V gene TRBV12-3 or TRBV12-4; D is unresolved. V gave up 6 bases and J gave up 1 base, with 11 bases separating them. This CDR3 has 14 amino acids. Here the CDR3 DNA reads TGTGCCAGCAGGCCCCCCACCGGCACAGATACGCAGTATTTT. It yields the protein CASRPPTGTDTQYF.

The CDR3 bases are TGTGCCAGCAGTTTGAGGGTTCAACAGCCCCAGCATTTT. It encodes CASSLRVQQPQHF. This rearrangement joins TRBV12-3 or TRBV12-4 to TRBJ1-5; no definite D call. V lost 3 bases and J 7 bases, leaving 10 bases between the germline ends. The CDR3 sequence is 13 residues long.

This clonotype was found a few times. The chain combines TRBV6-2 or TRBV6-3 with TRBJ2-5, with a possible D match to TRBD2 (5 bases). CDR3 length: 16 residues. From germline, CDR1 is MNHEY and CDR2 SVGEGT. V was cut by 2 bases and J by 2 bases, with 15 bases left in between. CDR3 bases: TGTGCCAGCAGTTACCCTAGAGGAGGTTGGCAAGAGACCCAGTACTTC. Its protein product is CASSYPRGGWQETQYF.

The chain uses TRBV2 and TRBJ2-5, with D maybe TRBD1 (6 bases). CDR1 and CDR2 (germline): SNHLY, FYNNEI. The V end was cut by 8 bases, the J end by 4 bases, with 14 bases between. The CDR3 consists of 13 residues. The CDR3: CASGQRSGETQYF. In nucleotides, the CDR3 is TGTGCCAGCGGACAGCGATCGGGAGAGACCCAGTACTTC.

This chain uses TRBV7-2 with TRBJ1-5; no definite D call. Per germline, CDR1 SGHTA and CDR2 FQGNSA. V was clipped by 4 bases and J by 0 bases, with 16 bases between them. The CDR3 contains 17 residues. CDR3 DNA sequence: TGTGCCAGCAGCTCTCTGGGCAGCCTCCTTAGCAATCAGCCCCAGCATTTT. Its protein is CASSSLGSLLSNQPQHF. Full variable domain (remainder filled in from reference TRBV7-2 and TRBJ1-5): GAGVSQSPSNKVTEKGKDVELRCDPISGHTALYWYRQSLGQGLEFLIYFQGNSAPDKSGLPSDRFSAERTGGSVSTLTIQRTQQEDSAVYLCASSSLGSLLSNQPQHFGDGTRLSIL.

This chain joins TRBV20-1 and TRBJ1-6; TRBD1 aligns across 10 bases. Per germline, CDR1 DFQATT and CDR2 SNEGSKA (reference sequence). The CDR3 is made up of 14 amino acids. Losses at the gene ends were 0 bases for V and 10 bases for J; bases not matched to a gene: 3. The CDR3 is CSAREGTGVSPLHF. The CDR3 nucleotides read TGCAGTGCTAGAGAGGGGACAGGGGTATCACCCCTCCACTTT.